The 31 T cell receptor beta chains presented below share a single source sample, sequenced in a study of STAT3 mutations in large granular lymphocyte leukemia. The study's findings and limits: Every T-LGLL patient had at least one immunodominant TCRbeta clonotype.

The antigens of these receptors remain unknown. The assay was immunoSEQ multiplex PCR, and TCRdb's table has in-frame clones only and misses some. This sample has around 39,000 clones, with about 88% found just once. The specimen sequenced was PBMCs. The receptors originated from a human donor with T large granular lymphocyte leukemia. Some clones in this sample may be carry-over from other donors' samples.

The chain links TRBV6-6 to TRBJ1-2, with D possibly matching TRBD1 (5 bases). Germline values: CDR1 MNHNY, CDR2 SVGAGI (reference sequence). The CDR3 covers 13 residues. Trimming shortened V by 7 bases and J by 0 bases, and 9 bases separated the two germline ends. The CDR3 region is CASNLQANYGYTF. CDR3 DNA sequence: TGTGCCAGCAACCTACAGGCTAACTATGGCTACACCTTC.

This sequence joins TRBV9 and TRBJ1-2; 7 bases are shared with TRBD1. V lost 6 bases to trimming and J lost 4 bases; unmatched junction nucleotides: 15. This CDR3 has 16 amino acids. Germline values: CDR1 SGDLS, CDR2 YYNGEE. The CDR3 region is CASTLRGDRAAYGYTF. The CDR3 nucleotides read TGTGCCAGCACCCTAAGAGGTGACAGGGCGGCCTATGGCTACACCTTC. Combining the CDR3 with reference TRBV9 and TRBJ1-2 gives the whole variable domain DSGVTQTPKHLITATGQRVTLRCSPRSGDLSVYWYQQSLDQGLQFLIQYYNGEERAKGNILERFSAQQFPDLHSELNLSSLELGDSALYFCASTLRGDRAAYGYTFGSGTRLTVV.

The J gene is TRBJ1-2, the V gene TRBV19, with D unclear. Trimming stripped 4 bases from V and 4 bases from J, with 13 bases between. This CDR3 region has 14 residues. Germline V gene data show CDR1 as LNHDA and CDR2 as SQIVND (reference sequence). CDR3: CASSNGPAGYGYTF. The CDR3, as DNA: TGTGCCAGTAGTAACGGGCCCGCCGGCTATGGCTACACCTTC.

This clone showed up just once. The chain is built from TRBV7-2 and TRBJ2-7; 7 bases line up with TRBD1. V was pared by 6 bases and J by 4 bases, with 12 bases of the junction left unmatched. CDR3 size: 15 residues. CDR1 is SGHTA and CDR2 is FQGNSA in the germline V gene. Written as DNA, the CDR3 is TGTGCCAGCAGACCTACCCCGGGACAGAGTTACGAGCAGTACTTC. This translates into CASRPTPGQSYEQYF.

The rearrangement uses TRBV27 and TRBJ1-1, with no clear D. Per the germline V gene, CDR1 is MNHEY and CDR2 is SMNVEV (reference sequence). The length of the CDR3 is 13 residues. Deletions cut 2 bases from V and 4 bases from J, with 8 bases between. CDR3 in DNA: TGTGCCAGCAGTTTAAGGTTATCCACTGAAGCTTTCTTT. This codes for CASSLRLSTEAFF.

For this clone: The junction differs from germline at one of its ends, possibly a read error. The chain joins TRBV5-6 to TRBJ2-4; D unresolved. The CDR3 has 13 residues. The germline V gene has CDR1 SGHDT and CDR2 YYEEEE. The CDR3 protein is CASSRPSAPSIFF. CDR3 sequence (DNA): TGTGCCAGCAGCCGACCTAGTGCACCGTCGATCTTCTTC.

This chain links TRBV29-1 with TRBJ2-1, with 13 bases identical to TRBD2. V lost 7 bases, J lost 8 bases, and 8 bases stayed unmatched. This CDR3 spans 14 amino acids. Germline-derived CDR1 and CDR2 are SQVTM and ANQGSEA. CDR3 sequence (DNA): TGCAGCGGTCAACTAGCGGGGGGGCTCTATGAGCAGTTCTTC. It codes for CSGQLAGGLYEQFF.

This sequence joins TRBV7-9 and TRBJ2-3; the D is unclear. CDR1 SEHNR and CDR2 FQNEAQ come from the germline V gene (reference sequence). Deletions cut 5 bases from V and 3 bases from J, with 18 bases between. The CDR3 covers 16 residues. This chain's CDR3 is CASSTNTDRGTDTQYF. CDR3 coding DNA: TGTGCCAGCAGCACCAACACGGACCGCGGAACAGATACGCAGTATTTT.

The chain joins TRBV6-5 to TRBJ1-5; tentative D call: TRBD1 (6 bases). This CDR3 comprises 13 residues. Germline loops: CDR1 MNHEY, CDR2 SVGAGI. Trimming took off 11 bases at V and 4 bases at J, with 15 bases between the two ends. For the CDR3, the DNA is TGTGCCGCGATGCGGGGGCCGAATCAGCCCCAGCATTTT. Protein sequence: CAAMRGPNQPQHF.

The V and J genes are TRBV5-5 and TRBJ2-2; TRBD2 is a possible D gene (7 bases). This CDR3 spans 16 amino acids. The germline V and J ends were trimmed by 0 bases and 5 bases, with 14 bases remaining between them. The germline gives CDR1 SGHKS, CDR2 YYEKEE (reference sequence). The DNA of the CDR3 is TGTGCCAGCAGCTTGGCGGGGGGCGCAGGGACCGGGGAGCTGTTTTTT. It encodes CASSLAGGAGTGELFF.

CDR3 in amino acids: CASSFTVARGLYNEQFF. In DNA form, the CDR3 reads TGTGCCAGCAGTTTTACTGTCGCCAGGGGGCTGTACAATGAGCAGTTCTTC. The rearrangement uses TRBV27 and TRBJ2-1; 8 nucleotides match TRBD1. Germline CDR1 is MNHEY and CDR2 is SMNVEV (reference sequence). V lost 3 bases to trimming and J lost 4 bases; unmatched junction nucleotides: 11. This CDR3 is built from 17 residues.

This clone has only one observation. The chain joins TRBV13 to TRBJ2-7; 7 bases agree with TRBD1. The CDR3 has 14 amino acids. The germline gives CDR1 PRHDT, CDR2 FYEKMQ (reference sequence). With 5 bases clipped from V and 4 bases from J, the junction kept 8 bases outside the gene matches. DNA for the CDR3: TGTGCCAGCAGCCCGCCGGGACAGACATACGAGCAGTACTTC. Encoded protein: CASSPPGQTYEQYF.

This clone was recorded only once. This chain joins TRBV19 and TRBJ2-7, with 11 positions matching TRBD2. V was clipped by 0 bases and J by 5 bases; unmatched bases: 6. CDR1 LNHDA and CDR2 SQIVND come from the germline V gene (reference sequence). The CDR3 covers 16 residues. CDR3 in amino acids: CASSIERTSGFHEQYF. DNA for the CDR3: TGTGCCAGTAGTATAGAAAGGACTAGCGGGTTCCACGAGCAGTACTTC. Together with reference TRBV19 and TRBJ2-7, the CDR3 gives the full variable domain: DGGITQSPKYLFRKEGQNVTLSCEQNLNHDAMYWYRQDPGQGLRLIYYSQIVNDFQKGDIAEGYSVSREKKESFPLTVTSAQKNPTAFYLCASSIERTSGFHEQYFGPGTRLTVT.

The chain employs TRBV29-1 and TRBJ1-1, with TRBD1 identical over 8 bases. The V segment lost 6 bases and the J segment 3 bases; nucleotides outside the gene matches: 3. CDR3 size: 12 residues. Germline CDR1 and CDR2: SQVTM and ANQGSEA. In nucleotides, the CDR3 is TGCAGCGTCGACAGGGGTTACACTGAAGCTTTCTTT. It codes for CSVDRGYTEAFF.

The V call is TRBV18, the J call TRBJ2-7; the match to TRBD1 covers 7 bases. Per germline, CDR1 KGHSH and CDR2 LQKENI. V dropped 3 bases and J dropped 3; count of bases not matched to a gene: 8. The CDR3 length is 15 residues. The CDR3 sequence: CASSPDRVRGYEQYF. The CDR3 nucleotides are TGTGCCAGCTCACCCGACAGGGTAAGGGGCTACGAGCAGTACTTC.

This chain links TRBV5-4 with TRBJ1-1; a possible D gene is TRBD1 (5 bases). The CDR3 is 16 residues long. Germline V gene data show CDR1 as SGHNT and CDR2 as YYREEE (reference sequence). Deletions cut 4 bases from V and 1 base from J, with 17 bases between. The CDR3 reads CASSPTGGRGNTEAFF. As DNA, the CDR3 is TGTGCCAGCAGCCCCACCGGGGGACGGGGGAACACTGAAGCTTTCTTT.

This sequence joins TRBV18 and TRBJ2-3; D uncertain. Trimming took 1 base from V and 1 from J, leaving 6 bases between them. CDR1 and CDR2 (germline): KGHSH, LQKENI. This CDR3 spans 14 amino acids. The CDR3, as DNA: TGTGCCAGCTCACCACAGGTGCGCACAGATACGCAGTATTTT. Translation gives CASSPQVRTDTQYF.

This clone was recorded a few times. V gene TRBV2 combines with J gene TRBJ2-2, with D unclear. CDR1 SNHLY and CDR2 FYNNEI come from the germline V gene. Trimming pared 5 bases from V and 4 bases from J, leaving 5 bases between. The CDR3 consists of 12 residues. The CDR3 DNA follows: TGTGCCAGCAGTTCGAGCACCGGGGAGCTGTTTTTT. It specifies CASSSSTGELFF.

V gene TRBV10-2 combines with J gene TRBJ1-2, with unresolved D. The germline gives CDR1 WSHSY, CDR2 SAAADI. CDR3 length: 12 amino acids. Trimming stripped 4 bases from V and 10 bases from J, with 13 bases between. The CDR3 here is CASSGALLDYTF. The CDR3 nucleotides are TGCGCCAGCAGTGGCGCCCTTCTCGACTACACCTTC.

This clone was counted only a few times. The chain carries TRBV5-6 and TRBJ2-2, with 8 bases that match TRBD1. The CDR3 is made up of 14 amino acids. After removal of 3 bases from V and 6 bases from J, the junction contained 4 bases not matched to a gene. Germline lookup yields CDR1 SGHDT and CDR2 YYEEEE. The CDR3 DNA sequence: TGTGCCAGCAGCTCACAGGGGGTCGCCGGGGAGCTGTTTTTT. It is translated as CASSSQGVAGELFF.

CDR3: CASSPATGTYSAAFF. Here the CDR3 DNA reads TGTGCCAGCAGCCCAGCAACCGGGACGTACTCTGCAGCTTTCTTT. V and J are TRBV7-9 and TRBJ1-1; TRBD1 is a possible D gene (5 bases). The CDR3 runs to 15 residues. CDR1 and CDR2 (germline): SEHNR, FQNEAQ (reference sequence). Deletions cut 5 bases from V and 10 bases from J, with 23 bases between.

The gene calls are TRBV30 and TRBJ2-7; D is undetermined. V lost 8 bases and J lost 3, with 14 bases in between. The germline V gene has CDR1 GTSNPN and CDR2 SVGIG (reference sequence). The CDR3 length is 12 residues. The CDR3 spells CAGVFGLYEQYF. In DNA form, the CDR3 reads TGTGCCGGCGTATTTGGTCTCTACGAGCAGTACTTC.

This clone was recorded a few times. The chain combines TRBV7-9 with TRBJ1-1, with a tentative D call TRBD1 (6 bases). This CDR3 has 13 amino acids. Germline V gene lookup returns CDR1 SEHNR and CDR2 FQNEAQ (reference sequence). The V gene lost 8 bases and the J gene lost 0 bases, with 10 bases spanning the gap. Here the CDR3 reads CASGGALNTEAFF. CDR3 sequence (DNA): TGTGCCAGCGGGGGGGCCTTGAACACTGAAGCTTTCTTT.

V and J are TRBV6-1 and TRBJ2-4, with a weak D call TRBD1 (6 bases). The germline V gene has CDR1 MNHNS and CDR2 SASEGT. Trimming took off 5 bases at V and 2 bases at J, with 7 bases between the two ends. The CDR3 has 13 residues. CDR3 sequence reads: CASSWDTKNIQYF. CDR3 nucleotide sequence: TGTGCCAGCAGTTGGGACACCAAAAACATTCAGTACTTC.

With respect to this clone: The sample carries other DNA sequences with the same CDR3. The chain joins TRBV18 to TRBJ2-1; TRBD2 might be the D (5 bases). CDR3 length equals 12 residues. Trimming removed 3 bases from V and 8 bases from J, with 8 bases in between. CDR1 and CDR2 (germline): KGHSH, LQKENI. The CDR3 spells CASSPLGDEQFF. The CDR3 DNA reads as TGTGCCAGCTCACCGCTCGGGGATGAGCAGTTCTTC.

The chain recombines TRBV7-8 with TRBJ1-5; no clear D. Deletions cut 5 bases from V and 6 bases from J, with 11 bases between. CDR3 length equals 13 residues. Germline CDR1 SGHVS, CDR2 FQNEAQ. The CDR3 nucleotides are TGTGCCAGCAGCCCGAACCGTCCTCAGCCCCAGCATTTT. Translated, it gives CASSPNRPQPQHF.

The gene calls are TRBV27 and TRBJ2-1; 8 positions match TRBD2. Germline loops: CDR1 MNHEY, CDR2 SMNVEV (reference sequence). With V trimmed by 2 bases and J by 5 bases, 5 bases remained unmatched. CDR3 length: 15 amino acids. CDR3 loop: CASSLGRGGHNEQFF. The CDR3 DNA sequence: TGTGCCAGCAGTTTAGGTCGGGGGGGCCACAATGAGCAGTTCTTC.

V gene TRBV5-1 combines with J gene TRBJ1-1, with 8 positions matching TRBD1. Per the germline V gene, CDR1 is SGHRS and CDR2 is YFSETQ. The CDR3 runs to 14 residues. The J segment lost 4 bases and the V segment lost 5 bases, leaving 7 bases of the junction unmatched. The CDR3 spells CASRKDRGGTEAFF. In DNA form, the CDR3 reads TGCGCCAGCAGGAAAGACAGGGGAGGCACTGAAGCTTTCTTT.

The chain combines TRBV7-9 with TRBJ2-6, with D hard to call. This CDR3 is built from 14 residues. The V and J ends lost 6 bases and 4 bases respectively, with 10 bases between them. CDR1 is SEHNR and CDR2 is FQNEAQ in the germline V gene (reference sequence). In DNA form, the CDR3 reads TGTGCCAGCAGACCCCCCGGGGGGGCCAACGTCCTGACTTTC. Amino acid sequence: CASRPPGGANVLTF.

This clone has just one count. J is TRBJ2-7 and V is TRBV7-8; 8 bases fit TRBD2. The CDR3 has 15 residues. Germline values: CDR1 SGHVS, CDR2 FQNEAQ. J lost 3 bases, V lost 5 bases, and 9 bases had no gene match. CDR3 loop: CASSPIPRGDYEQYV. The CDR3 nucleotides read TGTGCCAGCAGCCCGATCCCGCGGGGGGACTACGAGCAGTACGTC.

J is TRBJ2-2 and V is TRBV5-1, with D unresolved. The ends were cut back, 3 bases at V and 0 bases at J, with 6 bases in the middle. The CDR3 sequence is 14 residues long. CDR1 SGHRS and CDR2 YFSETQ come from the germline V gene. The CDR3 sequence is CASSSRTNTGELFF. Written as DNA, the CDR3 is TGCGCCAGCAGCTCCCGTACGAACACCGGGGAGCTGTTTTTT.